The clone carrying this T cell receptor beta chain was counted only a few times. The table came from immunoSEQ multiplex PCR; TCRdb's copy has only in-frame clones and leaves some out. The sample comprises 30,000 to 45,000 clones, about 92% of which are singletons, and 0.4% to 0.45% rests with the top ten. V shed 3 bases and J 4 bases; nucleotides not matched to a gene: 6. The CDR3 is 16 amino acids. CDR1 is SGHRS and CDR2 is YFSETQ in the germline V gene. This entry is derived from a study of T cell changes during pregnancy in multiple sclerosis. This TCR derives from a female donor with multiple sclerosis, enrolled in a pregnancy study. This chain uses TRBV5-1 with TRBJ2-2; 10 bases match TRBD2. Here the sequenced sample was CD4+ T cells from peripheral blood mononuclear cells, taken in the first trimester of pregnancy. CDR3 residues: CASSSKREGVTGELFF. In DNA, the CDR3 is TGCGCCAGCAGCTCGAAGCGGGAGGGCGTCACCGGGGAGCTGTTTTTT.